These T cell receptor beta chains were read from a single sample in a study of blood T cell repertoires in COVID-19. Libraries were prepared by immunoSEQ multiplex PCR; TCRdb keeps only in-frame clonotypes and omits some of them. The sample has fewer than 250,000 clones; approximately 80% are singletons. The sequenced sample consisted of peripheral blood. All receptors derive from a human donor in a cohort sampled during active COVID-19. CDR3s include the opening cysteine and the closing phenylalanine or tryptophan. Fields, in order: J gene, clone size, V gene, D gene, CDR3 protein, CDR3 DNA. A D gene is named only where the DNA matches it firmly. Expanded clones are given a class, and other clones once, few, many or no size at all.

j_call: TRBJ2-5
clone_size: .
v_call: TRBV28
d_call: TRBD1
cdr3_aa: CASSTTGQETQYF
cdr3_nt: TGTGCCAGCAGTACGACGGGACAGGAGACCCAGTACTTC

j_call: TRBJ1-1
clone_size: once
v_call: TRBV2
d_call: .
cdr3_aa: CASSPQRTEAFF
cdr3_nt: TGTGCCAGCAGTCCACAGCGGACTGAAGCTTTCTTT

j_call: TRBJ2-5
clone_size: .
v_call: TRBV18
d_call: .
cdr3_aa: CASSPRETQYF
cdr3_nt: TGTGCCAGCTCGCCGAGGGAGACCCAGTACTTC

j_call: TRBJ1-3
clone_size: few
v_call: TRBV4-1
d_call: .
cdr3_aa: CASSDRRSSGNTIYF
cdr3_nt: TGCGCCAGCAGCGACAGACGGAGCTCTGGAAACACCATATATTTT

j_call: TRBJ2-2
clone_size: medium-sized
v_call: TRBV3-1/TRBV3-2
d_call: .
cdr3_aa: CASSQGHSNAELFF
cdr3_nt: TGTGCCAGCAGCCAAGGTCACAGTAACGCGGAGCTGTTTTTT

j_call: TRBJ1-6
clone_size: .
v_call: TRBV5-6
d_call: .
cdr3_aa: CASSQGQDGTPLHF
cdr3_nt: TGTGCCAGCAGCCAGGGGCAGGACGGAACACCCCTCCACTTT

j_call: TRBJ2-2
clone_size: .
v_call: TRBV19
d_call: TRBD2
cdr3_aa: CASTLSGTRNTGELFF
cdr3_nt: TGTGCCAGTACCCTATCCGGGACTAGAAACACCGGGGAGCTGTTTTTT

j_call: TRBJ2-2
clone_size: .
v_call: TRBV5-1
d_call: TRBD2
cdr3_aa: CASRLAGRAGELFF
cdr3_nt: TGCGCCAGCAGGCTAGCGGGGCGGGCCGGGGAGCTGTTTTTT

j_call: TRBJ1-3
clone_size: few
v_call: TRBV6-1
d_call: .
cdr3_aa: CASSEERRSLSGNTIYF
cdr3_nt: TGTGCCAGCAGTGAAGAGAGGAGGTCGCTCTCTGGAAACACCATATATTTT

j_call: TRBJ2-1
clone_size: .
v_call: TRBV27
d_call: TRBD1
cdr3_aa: CASSLRTGYNEQFF
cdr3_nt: TGTGCCAGCAGTCTACGGACAGGCTACAATGAGCAGTTCTTC

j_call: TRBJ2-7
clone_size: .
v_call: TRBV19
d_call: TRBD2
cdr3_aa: CASSIDLLAGWDEQYF
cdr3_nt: TGTGCCAGTAGTATAGATCTCCTAGCGGGATGGGACGAGCAGTACTTC

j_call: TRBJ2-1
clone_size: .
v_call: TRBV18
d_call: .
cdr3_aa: CASSPSPAGIVDEQFF
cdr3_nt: TGTGCCAGCTCACCAAGTCCTGCAGGGATAGTTGATGAGCAGTTCTTC

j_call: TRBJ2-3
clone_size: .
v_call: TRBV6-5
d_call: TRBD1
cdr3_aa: CASSSGTGSPDTQYF
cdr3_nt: TGTGCCAGCAGTTCCGGGACAGGGTCCCCAGATACGCAGTATTTT

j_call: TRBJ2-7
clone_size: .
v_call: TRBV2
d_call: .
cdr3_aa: CASSPGREQYF
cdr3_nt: TGTGCCAGCAGCCCGGGTCGCGAGCAGTACTTC

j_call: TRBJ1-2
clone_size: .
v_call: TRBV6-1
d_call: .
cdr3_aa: CASSEWGGLGNYGYTF
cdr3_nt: TGTGCCAGCAGTGAATGGGGGGGACTAGGGAACTATGGCTACACCTTC

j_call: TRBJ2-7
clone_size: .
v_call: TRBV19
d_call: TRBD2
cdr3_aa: CASTGGSGEQYF
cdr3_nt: TGTGCCAGTACCGGCGGGAGCGGCGAGCAGTACTTC

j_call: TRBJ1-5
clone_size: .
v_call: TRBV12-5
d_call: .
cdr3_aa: CASGLSRDQPQHF
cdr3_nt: TGTGCTAGTGGTTTGTCCCGAGATCAGCCCCAGCATTTT

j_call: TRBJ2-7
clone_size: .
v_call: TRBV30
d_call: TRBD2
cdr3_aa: CAWAPGTNYEQYF
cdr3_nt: TGTGCCTGGGCCCCCGGGACTAACTACGAGCAGTACTTC

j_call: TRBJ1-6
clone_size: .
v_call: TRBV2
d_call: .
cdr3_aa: CASRVGDVAYNSPLHF
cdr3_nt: TGTGCCAGCAGGGTAGGGGATGTCGCCTATAATTCACCCCTCCACTTT

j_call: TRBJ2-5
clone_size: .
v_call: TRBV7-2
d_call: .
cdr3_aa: CASSLVGGSQYF
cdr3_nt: TGTGCCAGCAGCTTAGTCGGAGGTTCCCAGTACTTC

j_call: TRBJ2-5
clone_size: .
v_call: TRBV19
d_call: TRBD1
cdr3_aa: CASKRQGRQETQYF
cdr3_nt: TGTGCCAGCAAAAGACAGGGACGCCAAGAGACCCAGTACTTC

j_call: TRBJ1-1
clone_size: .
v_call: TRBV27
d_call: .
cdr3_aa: CASSPMTRVSEAFF
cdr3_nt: TGTGCCAGCAGTCCGATGACCCGGGTGTCTGAAGCTTTCTTT

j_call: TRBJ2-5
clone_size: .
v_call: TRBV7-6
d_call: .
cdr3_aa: CASSLDRGETQYF
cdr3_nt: TGTGCCAGCAGCTTAGACAGAGGGGAGACCCAGTACTTC

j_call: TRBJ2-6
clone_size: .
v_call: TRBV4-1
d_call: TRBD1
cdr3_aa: CASSQAGGKLRSGANVLTF
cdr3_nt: TGCGCCAGCAGCCAGGCAGGGGGCAAACTTCGCTCTGGGGCCAACGTCCTGACTTTC

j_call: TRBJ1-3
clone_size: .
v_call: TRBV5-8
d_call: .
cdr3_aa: CASSLRTFGNTIYF
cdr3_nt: TGTGCCAGCAGCTTGAGGACTTTCGGGAACACCATATATTTT

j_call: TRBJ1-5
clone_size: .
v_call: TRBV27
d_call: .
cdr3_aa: CASGKSTGYNQPQHF
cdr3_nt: TGTGCCAGCGGCAAATCCACAGGTTACAATCAGCCCCAGCATTTT

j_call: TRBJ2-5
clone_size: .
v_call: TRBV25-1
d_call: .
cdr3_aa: CASGPFGLGGQETQYF
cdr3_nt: TGTGCCAGCGGACCCTTTGGCTTAGGGGGACAAGAGACCCAGTACTTC

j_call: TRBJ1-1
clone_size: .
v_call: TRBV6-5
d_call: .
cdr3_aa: CASSLMTANTEAFF
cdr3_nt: TGTGCCAGCAGCCTGATGACAGCCAACACTGAAGCTTTCTTT

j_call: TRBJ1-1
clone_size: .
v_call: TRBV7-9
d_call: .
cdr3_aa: CASSPRQHTEAFF
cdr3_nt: TGTGCCAGCAGTCCTCGACAGCACACTGAAGCTTTCTTT

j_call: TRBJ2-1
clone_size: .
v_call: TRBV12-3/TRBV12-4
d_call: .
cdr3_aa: CASSLIQYNEQFF
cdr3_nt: TGTGCCAGCAGTTTAATCCAGTACAATGAGCAGTTCTTC

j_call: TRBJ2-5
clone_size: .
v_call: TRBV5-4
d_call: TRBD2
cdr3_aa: CASSVSGRETQYF
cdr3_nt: TGTGCCAGCAGCGTGAGCGGGAGAGAGACCCAGTACTTC

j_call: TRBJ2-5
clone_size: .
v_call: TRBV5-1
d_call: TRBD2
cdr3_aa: CASSLVAGEETQYF
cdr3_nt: TGCGCCAGCAGCTTGGTAGCGGGGGAAGAGACCCAGTACTTC

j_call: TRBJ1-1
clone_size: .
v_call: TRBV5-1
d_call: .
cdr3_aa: CASSSTGMNTEAFF
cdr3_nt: TGCGCCAGCAGTTCCACAGGGATGAACACTGAAGCTTTCTTT

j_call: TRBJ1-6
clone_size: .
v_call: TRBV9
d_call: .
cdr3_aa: CASSFSGGDNSPLHF
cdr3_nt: TGTGCCAGCAGCTTTAGTGGAGGAGACAATTCACCCCTCCACTTT

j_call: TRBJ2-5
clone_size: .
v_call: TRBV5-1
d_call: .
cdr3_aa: CASSLLQGSQETQYF
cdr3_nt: TGCGCCAGCAGCTTGCTCCAGGGGTCCCAAGAGACCCAGTACTTC

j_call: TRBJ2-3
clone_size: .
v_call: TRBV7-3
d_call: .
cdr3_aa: CASSLSLGATQYF
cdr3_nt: TGTGCCAGCAGCTTAAGCTTGGGGGCTACGCAGTATTTT

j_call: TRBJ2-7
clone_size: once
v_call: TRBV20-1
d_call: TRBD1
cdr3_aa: CSATGTGSF
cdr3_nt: TGCAGTGCAACCGGGACAGGGTCCTTC

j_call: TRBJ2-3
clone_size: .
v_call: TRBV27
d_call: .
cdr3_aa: CASSFWVGTPPSTDTQYF
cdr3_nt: TGTGCCAGCAGTTTTTGGGTGGGGACACCTCCTAGCACAGATACGCAGTATTTT

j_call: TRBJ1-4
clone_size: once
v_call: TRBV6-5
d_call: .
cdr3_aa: CASSPRGGGEKLFF
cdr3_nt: TGTGCCAGCAGTCCTCGGGGTGGAGGAGAAAAACTGTTTTTT